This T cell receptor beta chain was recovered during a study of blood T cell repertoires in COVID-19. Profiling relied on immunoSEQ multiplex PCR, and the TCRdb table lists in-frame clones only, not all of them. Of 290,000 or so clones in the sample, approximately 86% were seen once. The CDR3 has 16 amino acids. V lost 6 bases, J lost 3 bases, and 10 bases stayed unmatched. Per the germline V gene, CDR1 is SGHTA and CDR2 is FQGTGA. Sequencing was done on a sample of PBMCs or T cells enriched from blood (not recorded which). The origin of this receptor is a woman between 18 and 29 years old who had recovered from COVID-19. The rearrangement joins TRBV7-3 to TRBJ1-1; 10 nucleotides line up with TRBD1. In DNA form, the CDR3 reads TGTGCCAGCAGTGAGACAGGGGGCGCCGCGTACACTGAAGCTTTCTTT. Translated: CASSETGGAAYTEAFF.